The next 21 T cell receptor beta chains were all read from a single sample in a study of blood T cell repertoires in COVID-19. The assay was immunoSEQ multiplex PCR, and TCRdb's table has in-frame clones only and misses some. Here the sample spans some 270,000 clones, around 84% being singletons. The sequenced material came from PBMCs or T cells enriched from blood (not recorded which). The source of these receptors is a woman between 50 and 59 years old who had been exposed to COVID-19.

This chain links TRBV7-2 with TRBJ2-3; TRBD2 might be the D (5 bases). Germline V gene lookup returns CDR1 SGHTA and CDR2 FQGNSA. Trimming removed 6 bases at V and 5 bases at J, with 12 bases between. This CDR3 is built from 13 residues. Here the CDR3 reads CASRRTTRDTQYF. CDR3 DNA: TGTGCCAGCAGACGTACCACTAGAGATACGCAGTATTTT.

The chain joins TRBV2 to TRBJ2-3; the match to TRBD2 covers 10 bases. CDR3 size: 15 residues. Germline loops: CDR1 SNHLY, CDR2 FYNNEI. V was pared by 4 bases and J by 6 bases, with 7 bases of the junction left unmatched. As DNA, the CDR3 is TGTGCCAGCAGTGCCCCTAGCGGGGGCAGGGATACGCAGTATTTT. Translation: CASSAPSGGRDTQYF.

The V call is TRBV5-1, the J call TRBJ2-7; the match to TRBD2 covers 7 bases. Germline-derived CDR1 and CDR2 are SGHRS and YFSETQ. V lost 1 base and J lost 11; bases outside the gene matches: 9. This CDR3 has 13 amino acids. CDR3: CASSLTGDYRKYF. DNA for the CDR3: TGCGCCAGCAGCTTGACGGGGGACTATCGAAAGTACTTC.

Notes on this clone: The junction shows a germline mismatch at one end, possibly a read error. This chain links TRBV7-8 with TRBJ2-5; perhaps TRBD2 as D (5 bases). This CDR3 spans 11 amino acids. The germline gives CDR1 SGHVS, CDR2 FQNEAQ. The CDR3, as DNA: TGTGCCAGCAGCTTAACGGGCCCGAGGGACTTC. Its translation is CASSLTGPRDF.

This clone was found once. The chain recombines TRBV7-8 with TRBJ2-1; perhaps TRBD2 as D (6 bases). Germline loops: CDR1 SGHVS, CDR2 FQNEAQ. The CDR3 sequence is 16 residues long. Trimming shortened V by 5 bases and J by 5 bases, and 19 bases separated the two germline ends. The CDR3 DNA follows: TGTGCCAGCAGCCCCCGTACGCGGAGGGGCCACAATGAGCAGTTCTTC. Protein sequence: CASSPRTRRGHNEQFF.

The rearrangement uses TRBV10-3 and TRBJ1-2, with 8 bases lining up with TRBD1. The CDR3 runs 14 residues. V shed 2 bases, J shed 7 bases, and the junction held 6 bases outside the gene matches. Germline V gene data show CDR1 as ENHRY and CDR2 as SYGVKD. CDR3 coding DNA: TGTGCCATCAGTGAGCCCAGGGGGCGGAGTGGCTACACCTTC. Translating gives CAISEPRGRSGYTF.

V gene TRBV25-1 combines with J gene TRBJ2-3; D possibly corresponds to TRBD1 (6 bases). V lost 2 bases, J lost 3 bases, and 6 bases lay in between. Germline lookup yields CDR1 MGHDK and CDR2 SYGVNS. The CDR3 has 13 residues. The CDR3 nucleotides read TGTGCCAGCAGTGAACAGGGGACAGATACGCAGTATTTT. The encoded protein is CASSEQGTDTQYF.

The CDR3 is CASSLALAGLETQYF. Here the CDR3 DNA reads TGTGCCAGCAGCTTGGCTTTAGCGGGGCTGGAGACCCAGTACTTC. The chain couples TRBV5-4 to TRBJ2-5; 8 nucleotides agree with TRBD2. CDR3 length equals 15 residues. V lost 0 bases and J lost 5; bases outside the gene matches: 6. The germline V gene encodes CDR1 SGHNT and CDR2 YYREEE (reference sequence).

The chain combines TRBV7-3 with TRBJ1-6, with a tentative D call TRBD1 (5 bases). The V end was cut by 2 bases, the J end by 7 bases, with 12 bases between. The CDR3 runs to 15 residues. CDR1 is SGHTA and CDR2 is FQGTGA in the germline V gene. This chain's CDR3 is CASSLQGLGNSPLHF. As DNA, the CDR3 is TGTGCCAGCAGCTTACAGGGCCTTGGGAATTCACCCCTCCACTTT.

This clone has more than one count but fewer than ten. The chain's CDR3 is CASSQGPRTGELFF. The CDR3 DNA reads TGTGCCAGCAGCCAAGGACCGCGGACCGGGGAGCTGTTTTTT. The chain recombines TRBV3-1 (or the pseudogene TRBV3-2) with TRBJ2-2; no firm D call. Trimming cost V 1 base and J 5 bases, with 8 bases left between them. Germline V gene data show CDR1 as LGHDT and CDR2 as YNNKEL (reference sequence). The CDR3 length is 14 residues.

This clone was seen only once. The chain links TRBV19 to TRBJ2-3, with 9 bases lining up with TRBD2. Per germline, CDR1 LNHDA and CDR2 SQIVND (reference sequence). This CDR3 has 16 amino acids. V gave up 4 bases and J gave up 5 bases; unmatched junction bases: 10. CDR3 DNA sequence: TGTGCCAGTAGTACCCCCGCGGGGGGGCATGTAGATACGCAGTATTTT. Amino acid sequence: CASSTPAGGHVDTQYF.

V gene TRBV21-1 combines with J gene TRBJ2-7; the table assigns TRBD2, which was not confirmed against the DNA. TRBV21-1 is a pseudogene segment. This CDR3 region has 11 residues. This CDR3 is CASSKTGEQYF. In DNA form, the CDR3 reads TGTGCCAGCAGCAAAACTGGCGAGCAGTACTTC.

This chain connects TRBV30 to TRBJ2-7; 8 bases are a match to TRBD1. After removal of 1 base from V and 6 bases from J, the junction contained 2 bases not matched to a gene. The germline V gene encodes CDR1 GTSNPN and CDR2 SVGIG (reference sequence). The CDR3 contains 12 residues. In DNA form, the CDR3 reads TGTGCCTGGAGTGCGACAGGGGCCGAGCAGTACTTC. As protein: CAWSATGAEQYF.

The rearrangement joins TRBV2 to TRBJ2-3, with D maybe TRBD2 (6 bases). Germline V gene sequence: CDR1 SNHLY, CDR2 FYNNEI. V was trimmed by 6 bases and J by 4 bases, leaving 11 bases between them. The CDR3 has 13 residues. CDR3 residues: CASREGIPDTQYF. CDR3 sequence (DNA): TGTGCCAGCAGGGAGGGAATCCCAGATACGCAGTATTTT.

The CDR3 DNA reads TGTGCCAGCAGTTCCGAGGACAGTATGTTCATGAACACTGAAGCTTTCTTT. Residues: CASSSEDSMFMNTEAFF. The chain employs TRBV6-2 or TRBV6-3 and TRBJ1-1; TRBD1 might be the D (6 bases). CDR1 MNHEY and CDR2 SVGEGT come from the germline V gene. CDR3 length: 17 amino acids. V was shortened by 4 bases and J by 0 bases, with 18 bases between the two germline ends.

This clone was seen just once. The chain uses TRBV19 and TRBJ2-2; the D is unclear. The ends were cut back, 0 bases at V and 3 bases at J, with 11 bases in the middle. The germline CDR1 and CDR2 sequences are LNHDA and SQIVND (reference sequence). CDR3 length: 16 amino acids. CDR3 in amino acids: CASSIDAARYTGELFF. The CDR3 DNA is TGTGCCAGTAGTATAGATGCCGCCAGGTACACCGGGGAGCTGTTTTTT.

The chain carries TRBV5-1 and TRBJ1-1, with D possibly matching TRBD1 (5 bases). The V gene's germline CDR1 is SGHRS and CDR2 YFSETQ. Trimming removed 5 bases at V and 4 bases at J, with 18 bases between. This CDR3 contains 15 residues. In DNA form, the CDR3 reads TGCGCCAGCAGTTTCGGGGGTTCCATTAGCACTGAAGCTTTCTTT. It is translated as CASSFGGSISTEAFF.

This chain links TRBV6-5 with TRBJ1-1, with D unresolved. The CDR3 length is 13 residues. Trimming took 4 bases from V and 2 from J, leaving 8 bases between them. Per the germline V gene, CDR1 is MNHEY and CDR2 is SVGAGI. The CDR3 reads CASSSPVNTEAFF. In nucleotides, the CDR3 is TGTGCCAGCAGTTCTCCAGTAAACACTGAAGCTTTCTTT.

This clone was observed a few times. The chain carries TRBV30 and TRBJ1-2, with TRBD1 matching over 7 bases. From germline, CDR1 is GTSNPN and CDR2 SVGIG (reference sequence). The junction had 12 bases not matched to a gene; V was cut back by 7 bases and J by 4 bases. CDR3 length: 14 residues. In DNA form, the CDR3 reads TGTGCCTACTCCCCAGGGGGAGAGTTCTATGGCTACACCTTC. It translates to CAYSPGGEFYGYTF.

The V gene is TRBV5-6, the J gene TRBJ2-7; 10 bases align to TRBD1. The CDR3 length is 14 residues. The ends lost 4 bases at V and 1 base at J; junction bases unmatched: 2. Germline CDR1 is SGHDT and CDR2 is YYEEEE. The CDR3 is CASSMDRGSYEQYF. CDR3 nucleotides: TGTGCCAGCAGCATGGACAGGGGGTCCTACGAGCAGTACTTC.

This chain joins TRBV3-1 (or the pseudogene TRBV3-2) and TRBJ2-7; TRBD1 aligns across 7 bases. Germline CDR1 and CDR2: LGHDT and YNNKEL (reference sequence). V shed 3 bases and J 2 bases; nucleotides not matched to a gene: 4. The CDR3 totals 14 residues. The chain's CDR3 is CASSQLQGAYEQYF. In nucleotides, the CDR3 is TGTGCCAGCAGCCAGCTCCAGGGGGCCTACGAGCAGTACTTC.